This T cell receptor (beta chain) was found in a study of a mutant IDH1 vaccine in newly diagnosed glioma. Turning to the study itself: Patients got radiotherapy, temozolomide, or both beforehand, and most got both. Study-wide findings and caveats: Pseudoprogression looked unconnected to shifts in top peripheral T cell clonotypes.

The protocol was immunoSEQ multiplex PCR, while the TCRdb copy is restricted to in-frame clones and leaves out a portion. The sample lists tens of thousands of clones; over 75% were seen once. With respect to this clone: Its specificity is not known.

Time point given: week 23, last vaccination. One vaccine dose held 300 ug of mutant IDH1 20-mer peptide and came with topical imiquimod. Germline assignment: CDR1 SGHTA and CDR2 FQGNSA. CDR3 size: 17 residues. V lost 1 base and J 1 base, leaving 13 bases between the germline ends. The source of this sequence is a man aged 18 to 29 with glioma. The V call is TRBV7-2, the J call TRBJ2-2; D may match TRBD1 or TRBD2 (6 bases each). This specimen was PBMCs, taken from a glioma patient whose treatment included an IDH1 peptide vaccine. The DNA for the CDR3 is TGTGCCAGCAGCTTAGGGTGGGGGGCGCGGAACACCGGGGAGCTGTTTTTT. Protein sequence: CASSLGWGARNTGELFF.